This record concerns one T cell receptor beta chain sequence. A read error may account for a junction end that differs from germline. The time point was: newly diagnosed GD, antithyroid drugs for less than 3 months. PBMC-extracted RNA yielded the TCR library. Arm-PCR with iRepertoire HTBI primers amplified the CDR3 regions for these TCR beta libraries. TCRdb processed the multiplex PCR reads anew with MiXCR; each CDR3 protein has one entry. The sample lists 580,000 or so distinct CDR3 sequences, more than 15% occurring once. This entry comes from a study of regulatory T cells in long-lasting Graves disease. Whole-study context: Freshly diagnosed Graves' patients had used antithyroid drugs for under 3 months.

The CDR3 is 17 residues long. The same sample was also studied in work on T cells in Graves' hyperthyroidism and ophthalmopathy. That source notes: A 13 V-J model separated ophthalmopathy from stable hyperthyroidism.

This TCR was recovered from a man aged 18 to 29 with Graves disease. Material: peripheral blood mononuclear cells (PBMCs), obtained at new diagnosis, from a patient treated with antithyroid drugs. The rearrangement links TRBV12-3 or TRBV12-4 to TRBJ1-3; 7 bases are shared with TRBD1. The CDR3 spells CASSSRRGLVSGNTIHF. The CDR3 coding sequence is TGTGCCAGCAGTTCAAGGAGGGGGCTGGTGTCCGGAAACACCATACATTTT.